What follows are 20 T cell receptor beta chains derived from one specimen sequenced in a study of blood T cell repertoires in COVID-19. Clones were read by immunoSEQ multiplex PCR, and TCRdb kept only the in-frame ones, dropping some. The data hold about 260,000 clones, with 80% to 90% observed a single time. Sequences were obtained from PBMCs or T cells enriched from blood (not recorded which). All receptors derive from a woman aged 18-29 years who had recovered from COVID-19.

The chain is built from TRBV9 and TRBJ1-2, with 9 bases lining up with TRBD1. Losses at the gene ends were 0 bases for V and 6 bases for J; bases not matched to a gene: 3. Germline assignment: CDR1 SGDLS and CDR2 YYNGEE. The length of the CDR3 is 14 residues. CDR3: CASSVENRGHGYTF. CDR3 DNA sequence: TGTGCCAGCAGCGTAGAAAACAGGGGGCATGGCTACACCTTC.

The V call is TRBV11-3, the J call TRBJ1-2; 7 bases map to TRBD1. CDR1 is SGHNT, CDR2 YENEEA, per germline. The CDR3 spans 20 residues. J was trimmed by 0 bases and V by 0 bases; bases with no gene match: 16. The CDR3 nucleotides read TGTGCCAGCAGCTTAGACTGGGGACAGTCGAGGTCGAGGGCTAACTATGGCTACACCTTC. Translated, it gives CASSLDWGQSRSRANYGYTF.

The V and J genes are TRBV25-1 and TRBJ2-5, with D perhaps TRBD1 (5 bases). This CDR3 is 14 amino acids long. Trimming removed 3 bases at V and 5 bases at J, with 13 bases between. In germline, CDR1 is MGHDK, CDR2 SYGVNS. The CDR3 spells CASSEQGSRETQYF. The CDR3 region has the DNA TGTGCCAGCAGTGAGCAGGGATCGCGGGAGACCCAGTACTTC. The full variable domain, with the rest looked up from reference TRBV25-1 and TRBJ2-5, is EADIYQTPRYLVIGTGKKITLECSQTMGHDKMYWYQQDPGMELHLIHYSYGVNSTEKGDLSSESTVSRIRTEHFPLTLESARPSHTSQYLCASSEQGSRETQYFGPGTRLLVL.

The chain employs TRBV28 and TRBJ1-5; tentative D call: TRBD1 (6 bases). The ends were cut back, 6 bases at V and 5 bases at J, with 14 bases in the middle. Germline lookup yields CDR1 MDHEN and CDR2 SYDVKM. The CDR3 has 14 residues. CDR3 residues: CASSATGRYQPQHF. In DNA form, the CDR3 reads TGTGCCAGCAGCGCGACAGGTAGATATCAGCCCCAGCATTTT.

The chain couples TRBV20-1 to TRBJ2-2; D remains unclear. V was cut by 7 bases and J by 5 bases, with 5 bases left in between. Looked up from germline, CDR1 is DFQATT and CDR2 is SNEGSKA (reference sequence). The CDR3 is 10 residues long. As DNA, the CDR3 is TGCAGTGTTAATACCGGGGAGCTGTTTTTT. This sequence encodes CSVNTGELFF.

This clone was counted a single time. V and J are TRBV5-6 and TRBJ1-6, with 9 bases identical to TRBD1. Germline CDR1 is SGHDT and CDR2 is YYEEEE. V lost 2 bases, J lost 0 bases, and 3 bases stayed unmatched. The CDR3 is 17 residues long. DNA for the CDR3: TGTGCCAGCAGCTTAGGACAGGGGCGCTCCTATAATTCACCCCTCCACTTT. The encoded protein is CASSLGQGRSYNSPLHF. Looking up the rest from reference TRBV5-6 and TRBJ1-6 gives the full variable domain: DAGVTQSPTHLIKTRGQQVTLRCSPKSGHDTVSWYQQALGQGPQFIFQYYEEEERQRGNFPDRFSGHQFPNYSSELNVNALLLGDSALYLCASSLGQGRSYNSPLHFGNGTRLTVT.

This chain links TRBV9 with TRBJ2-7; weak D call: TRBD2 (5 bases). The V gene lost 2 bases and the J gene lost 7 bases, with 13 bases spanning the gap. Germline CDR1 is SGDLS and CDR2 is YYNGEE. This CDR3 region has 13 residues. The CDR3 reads CASSVGSLGEQYF. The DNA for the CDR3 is TGTGCCAGCAGCGTGGGGAGTCTTGGGGAGCAGTACTTC.

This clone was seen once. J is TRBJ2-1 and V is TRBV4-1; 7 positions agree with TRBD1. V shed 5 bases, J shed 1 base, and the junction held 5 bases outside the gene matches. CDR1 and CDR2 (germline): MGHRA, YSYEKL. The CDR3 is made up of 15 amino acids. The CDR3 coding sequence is TGCGCCAGCAGCACGCACAGGGGATCCTACAATGAGCAGTTCTTC. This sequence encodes CASSTHRGSYNEQFF.

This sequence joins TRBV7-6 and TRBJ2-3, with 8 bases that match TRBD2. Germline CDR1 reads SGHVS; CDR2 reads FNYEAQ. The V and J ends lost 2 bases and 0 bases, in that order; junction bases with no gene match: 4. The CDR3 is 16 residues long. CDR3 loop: CASSLLRGGSTDTQYF. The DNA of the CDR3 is TGTGCCAGCAGCTTACTCCGGGGGGGCAGCACAGATACGCAGTATTTT.

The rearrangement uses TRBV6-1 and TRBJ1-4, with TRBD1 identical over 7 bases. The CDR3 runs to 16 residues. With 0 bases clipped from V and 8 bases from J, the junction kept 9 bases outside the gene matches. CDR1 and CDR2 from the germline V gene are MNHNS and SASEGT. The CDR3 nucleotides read TGTGCCAGCAGTGAAGCGCTGGGACAGAGAGGGGAAAAACTGTTTTTT. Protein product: CASSEALGQRGEKLFF.

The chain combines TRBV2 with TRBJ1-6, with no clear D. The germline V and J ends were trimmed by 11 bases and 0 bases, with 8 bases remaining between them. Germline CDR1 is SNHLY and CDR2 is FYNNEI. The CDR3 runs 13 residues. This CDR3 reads CAGQSSYNSPLHF. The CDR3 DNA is TGTGCCGGGCAGAGCTCCTATAATTCACCCCTCCACTTT.

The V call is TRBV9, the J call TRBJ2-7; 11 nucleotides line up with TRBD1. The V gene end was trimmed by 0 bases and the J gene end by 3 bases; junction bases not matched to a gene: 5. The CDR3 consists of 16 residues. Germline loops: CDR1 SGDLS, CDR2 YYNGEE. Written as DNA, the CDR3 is TGTGCCAGCAGCGTAGGAGGGACAGGGGGAAACTACGAGCAGTACTTC. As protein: CASSVGGTGGNYEQYF.

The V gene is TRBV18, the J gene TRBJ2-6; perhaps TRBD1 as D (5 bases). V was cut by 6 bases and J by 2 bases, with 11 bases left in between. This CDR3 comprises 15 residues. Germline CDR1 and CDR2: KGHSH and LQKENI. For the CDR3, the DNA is TGTGCCAGCTCTCCGCAGGGCGCTGGGGCCAACGTCCTGACTTTC. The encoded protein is CASSPQGAGANVLTF. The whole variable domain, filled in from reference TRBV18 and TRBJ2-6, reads NAGVMQNPRHLVRRRGQEARLRCSPMKGHSHVYWYRQLPEEGLKFMVYLQKENIIDESGMPKERFSAEFPKEGPSILRIQQVVRGDSAAYFCASSPQGAGANVLTFGAGSRLTVL.

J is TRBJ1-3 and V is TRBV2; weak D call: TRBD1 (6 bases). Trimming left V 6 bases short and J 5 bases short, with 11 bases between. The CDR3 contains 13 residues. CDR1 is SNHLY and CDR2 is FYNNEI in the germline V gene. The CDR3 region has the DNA TGTGCCAGCAGAGGGGACATTCGAAACACCATATATTTT. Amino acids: CASRGDIRNTIYF.

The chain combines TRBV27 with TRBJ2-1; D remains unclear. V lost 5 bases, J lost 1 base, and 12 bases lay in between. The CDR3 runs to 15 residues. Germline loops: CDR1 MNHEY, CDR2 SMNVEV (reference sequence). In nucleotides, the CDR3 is TGTGCCAGCAGTCCCCTCAGTAATTCCTACAATGAGCAGTTCTTC. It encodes CASSPLSNSYNEQFF.

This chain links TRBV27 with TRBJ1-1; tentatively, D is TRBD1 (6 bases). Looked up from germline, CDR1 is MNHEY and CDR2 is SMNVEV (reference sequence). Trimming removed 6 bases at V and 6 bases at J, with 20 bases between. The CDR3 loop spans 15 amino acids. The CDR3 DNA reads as TGTGCCAGCAGAGTCTCCACAGGGATGGGGGCTGAAGCTTTCTTT. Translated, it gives CASRVSTGMGAEAFF.

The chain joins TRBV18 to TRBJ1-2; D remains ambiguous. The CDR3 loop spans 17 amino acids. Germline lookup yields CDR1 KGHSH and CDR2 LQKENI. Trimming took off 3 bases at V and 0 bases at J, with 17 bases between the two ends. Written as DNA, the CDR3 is TGTGCCAGCTCACCTCCGACACGGTTCCAAGCTAACTATGGCTACACCTTC. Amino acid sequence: CASSPPTRFQANYGYTF.

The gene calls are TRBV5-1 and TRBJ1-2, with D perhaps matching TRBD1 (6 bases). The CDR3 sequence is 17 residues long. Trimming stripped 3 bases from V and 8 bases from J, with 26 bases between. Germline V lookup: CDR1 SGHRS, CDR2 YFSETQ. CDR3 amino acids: CASSWPLGRGAPGGYTF. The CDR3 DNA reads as TGCGCCAGCAGCTGGCCCCTCGGTCGGGGGGCGCCAGGAGGCTACACCTTC.

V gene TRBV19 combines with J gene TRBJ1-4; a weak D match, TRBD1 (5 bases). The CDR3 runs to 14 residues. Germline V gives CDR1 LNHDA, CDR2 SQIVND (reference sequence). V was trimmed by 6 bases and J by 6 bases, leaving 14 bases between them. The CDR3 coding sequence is TGTGCCAGTAGGCCGGGGGGAAGGGATGAAAAACTGTTTTTT. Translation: CASRPGGRDEKLFF.

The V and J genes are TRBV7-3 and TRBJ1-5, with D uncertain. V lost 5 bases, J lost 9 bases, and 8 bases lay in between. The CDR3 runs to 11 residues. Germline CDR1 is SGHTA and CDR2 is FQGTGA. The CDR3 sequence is CASSRERPQHF. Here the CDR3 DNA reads TGTGCCAGCAGCCGGGAGCGGCCCCAGCATTTT. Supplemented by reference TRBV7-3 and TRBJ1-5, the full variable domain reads GAGVSQTPSNKVTEKGKYVELRCDPISGHTALYWYRQSLGQGPEFLIYFQGTGAADDSGLPNDRFFAVRPEGSVSTLKIQRTERGDSAVYLCASSRERPQHFGDGTRLSIL.